The source of this T cell receptor (beta chain) is a study of blood T cell repertoires in COVID-19 (dated by TCRdb to the early 2020s). General notes on the study: Samples from collaborators originated in the United States, Italy and Spain and spanned both the acute and convalescent phases of COVID-19. The material from the prospective study consisted of cDNA or gDNA derived from T cells, B-cell-depleted T cells, or PBMCs. Deeply sampled blood TCRbeta repertoires from subjects exposed to, actively infected with, or recovered from COVID-19 were included in the dataset. A freely available public database, intended as a resource for researchers studying the immune response to SARS-CoV-2, is where the repertoires were released. Samples were obtained from the ongoing ImmuneRACE study (first 160 participants) and from 1,254 subjects provided by 6 global collaborators. Sample metadata almost always included a de-identified subject ID, COVID-19 status, age in years and sex. Where available, HLA class I and class II types were obtained from metadata supplied by the sample provider rather than from assay-based typing.

The immunoSEQ Assay, a bias-controlled multiplex PCR, was used to amplify TCRbeta CDR3 regions from genomic DNA. Per the authors' processing: Within the assay, amplification of reference gene primers was used to estimate how many nucleated cells each sample contained. To quantify the absolute abundance of each unique TCRbeta CDR3 rearrangement, sequence reads were collapsed and filtered. For each sample, productive Simpson clonality was calculated as the square root of Simpson's diversity index over productive rearrangements. As stored in TCRdb, this immuneACCESS dataset retains in-frame rearrangements with V and J assigned. A fraction of the clones does not appear; measured against another copy, unresolved V genes explain less than half of the discrepancy, and the remainder lacks a known reason. The V and J calls and clone size are taken from that table; D and trimming were inferred from the DNA. The sample table shows 250,000 or so clones, and nearly 90% are seen once. 2.1% of the sample goes to the ten largest clones.

The CDR3 spans 14 residues, from the cysteine through the phenylalanine. The kept DNA is CDR3 alone, 42 bases in frame from the first base. For CDR1 and CDR2, the germline V gene (reference sequence) lists MNHEY and SMNVEV. Trimming removed 0 bases from V and 1 base from J, leaving 6 bases between the germline ends. One collaborating source in Seattle enrolled patients during active infection and followed them longitudinally through the course of disease. Collaborating institutions collected whole blood in K2EDTA tubes following their own protocols. For TCRbeta analysis, collaborator samples were shipped as frozen whole blood, as isolated PBMCs, or as DNA extracted from either sample type. The research as a whole found: The amount of clinical and demographic metadata varied by source and participant and was provided uncurated.

In regard to this clone: Its antigen has not been determined. Base qualities are not recorded, but no much larger clone differs from it by a single base.

This clonotype was sampled from a woman in her fifties or sixties with COVID-19, enrolled during active disease. Recombination connected TRBV27 to TRBJ1-1, with the identity of the D gene unclear. Sequenced input: peripheral blood. The nucleotides read TGTGCCAGCAGTTTATCGATCGGGAACACTGAAGCTTTCTTT. This encodes CASSLSIGNTEAFF.